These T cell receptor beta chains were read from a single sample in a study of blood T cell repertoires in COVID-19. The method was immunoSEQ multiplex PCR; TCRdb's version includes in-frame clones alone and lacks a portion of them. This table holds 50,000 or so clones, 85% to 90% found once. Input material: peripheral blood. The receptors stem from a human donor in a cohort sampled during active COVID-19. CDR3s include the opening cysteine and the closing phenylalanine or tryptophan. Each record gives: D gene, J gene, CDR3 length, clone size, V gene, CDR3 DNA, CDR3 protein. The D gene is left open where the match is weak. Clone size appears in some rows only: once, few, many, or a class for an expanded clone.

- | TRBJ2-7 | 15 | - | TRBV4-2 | TGTGCCAGCAGCCGAGAACAGGGTACTTCCTACGAGCAGTACTTC | CASSREQGTSYEQYF
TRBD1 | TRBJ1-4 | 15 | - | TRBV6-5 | TGTGCCAGCGGGTTACAGGGGGTGGTGGATGAAAAACTGTTTTTT | CASGLQGVVDEKLFF
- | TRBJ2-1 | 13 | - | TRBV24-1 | TGTGCCACCAAGGGAGCCATTTTGAATGAGCAGTTCTTC | CATKGAILNEQFF
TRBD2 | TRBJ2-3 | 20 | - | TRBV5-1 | TGCGCCAGCAGCTTGGTGGGGGGACTAGGAAGCACCAACCTCATGGATACGCAGTATTTT | CASSLVGGLGSTNLMDTQYF
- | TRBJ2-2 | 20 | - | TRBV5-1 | TGCGCCAGCAGCTTGGCCAGGGGACAGGGAGCGGGAGCCGGCACCGGGGAGCTGTTTTTT | CASSLARGQGAGAGTGELFF
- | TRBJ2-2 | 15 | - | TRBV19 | TGTGCCAGTAGTTTACAGGGAAATCGTCCCGGGGAGCTGTTTTTT | CASSLQGNRPGELFF
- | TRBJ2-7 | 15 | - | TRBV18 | TGTGCCAGCTCACCACCGCAGGGTGGAGATCCCGAGCAGTACTTC | CASSPPQGGDPEQYF
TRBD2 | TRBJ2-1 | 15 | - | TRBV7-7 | TGTGCCAGCAGCGTCGGGACTAGCCTTTACAATGAGCAGTTCTTC | CASSVGTSLYNEQFF
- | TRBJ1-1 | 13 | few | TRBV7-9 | TGTGCCAGCAGCCCATCGGGGGGCACTGAAGCTTTCTTT | CASSPSGGTEAFF
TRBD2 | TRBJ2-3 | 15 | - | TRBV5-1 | TGCGCCAGCAGCAGGACTAGCGGAAGCACAGATACGCAGTATTTT | CASSRTSGSTDTQYF
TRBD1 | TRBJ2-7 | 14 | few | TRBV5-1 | TGCGCCAGCAGCTGGACAGGGGGTTCCTACGAGCAGTACTTC | CASSWTGGSYEQYF
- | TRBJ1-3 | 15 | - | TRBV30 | TGTGCCTGGAGTGCTAAACTTGGCTCTGGAAACACCATATATTTT | CAWSAKLGSGNTIYF
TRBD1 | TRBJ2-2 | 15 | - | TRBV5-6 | TGTGCCAGCAGCCCCCAGTACAGGGGCACCGGGGAGCTGTTTTTT | CASSPQYRGTGELFF
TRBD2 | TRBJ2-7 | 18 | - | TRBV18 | TGTGCCAGCTCCCCCGGGACTAGCGGGACAGGGGTAAGGAACGAGCAGTACTTC | CASSPGTSGTGVRNEQYF
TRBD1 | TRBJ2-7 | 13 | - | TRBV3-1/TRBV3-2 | TGTGCCAGCAGCCCGGACAGGGGGCACGAGCAGTACTTC | CASSPDRGHEQYF
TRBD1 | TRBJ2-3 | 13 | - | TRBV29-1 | TGCAGCATCAGGGACAGGGTGCCAGATACGCAGTATTTT | CSIRDRVPDTQYF
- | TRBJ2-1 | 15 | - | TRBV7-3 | TGTGCCAGCAGCTTAGAGGGTGACTCCTACAATGAGCAGTTCTTC | CASSLEGDSYNEQFF
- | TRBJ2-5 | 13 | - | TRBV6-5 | TGTGCCAGCAGAGCACCGACACAAGAGACCCAGTACTTC | CASRAPTQETQYF
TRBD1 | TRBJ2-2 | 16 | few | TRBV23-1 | TGCGCCAGCAGTCAATGGGGACAGGGGAACACCGGGGAGCTGTTTTTT | CASSQWGQGNTGELFF
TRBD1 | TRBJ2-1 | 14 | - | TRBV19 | TGTGCCAGTAGGACCGGGACAGCGAACAATGAGCAGTTCTTC | CASRTGTANNEQFF
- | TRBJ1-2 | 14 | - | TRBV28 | TGTGCCAGCAGTTGGGGGCAAGGGGCGGTCGGCTACACCTTC | CASSWGQGAVGYTF
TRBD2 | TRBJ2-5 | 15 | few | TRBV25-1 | TGTGCCAGCAGTGGGATCGGGACTACGCAAGAGACCCAGTACTTC | CASSGIGTTQETQYF
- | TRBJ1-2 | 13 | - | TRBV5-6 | TGTGCCAGCAGCTTGGATCAGGGAGGTGGCTACACCTTC | CASSLDQGGGYTF
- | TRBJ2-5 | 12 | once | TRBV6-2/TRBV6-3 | TGTGCCAGCAGTTACTTACAAGAGACCCAGTACTTC | CASSYLQETQYF
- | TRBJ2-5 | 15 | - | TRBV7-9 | TGTGCCAGCAGCTTAAATGGCCAGGGTCAAGAGACCCAGTACTTC | CASSLNGQGQETQYF
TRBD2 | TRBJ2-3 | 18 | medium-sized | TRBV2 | TGTGCCAGCAGGCCCCGGCCGGGACTAGAAACTAGCACAGATACGCAGTATTTT | CASRPRPGLETSTDTQYF
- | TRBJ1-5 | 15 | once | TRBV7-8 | TGTGCCAGCAGCGGGACCGGGACAATGAGCCAGCCCCAGCATTTT | CASSGTGTMSQPQHF
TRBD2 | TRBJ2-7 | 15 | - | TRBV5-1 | TGCGCCAGCAGCAAAGCTAGCGGGGGGGCTGGCGAGCAGTACTTC | CASSKASGGAGEQYF
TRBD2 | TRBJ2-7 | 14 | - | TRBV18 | TGTGCCAGCTCACCGGGACTAGCGGACTACGAGCAGTACTTC | CASSPGLADYEQYF
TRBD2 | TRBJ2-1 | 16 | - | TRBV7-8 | TGTGCCAGCAGCCCCGCCGGGACTAGCGACCACAATGAGCAGTTCTTC | CASSPAGTSDHNEQFF
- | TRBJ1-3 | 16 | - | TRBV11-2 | TGTGCCAGCAGCCAACTTATTGACAGCTCTGGAAACACCATATATTTT | CASSQLIDSSGNTIYF
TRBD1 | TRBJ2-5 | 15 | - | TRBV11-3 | TGTGCCAGCAGCTCGGGACAGGGGAGCCAAGAGACCCAGTACTTC | CASSSGQGSQETQYF
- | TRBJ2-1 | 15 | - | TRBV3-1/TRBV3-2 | TGTGCCAGCAGCCAAGTTTTCGGATGGAGGAATGAGCAGTTCTTC | CASSQVFGWRNEQFF
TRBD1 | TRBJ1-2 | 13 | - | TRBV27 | TGTGCCAGCAAGGGACAGGGGACCTATGGCTACACCTTC | CASKGQGTYGYTF
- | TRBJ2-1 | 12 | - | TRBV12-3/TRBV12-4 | TGTGCCAGCGGGTCAGGTCTGGGGGGGCAGTTCTTC | CASGSGLGGQFF
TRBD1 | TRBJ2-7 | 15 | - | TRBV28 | TGTGCCAGCAGTCAGAGAATAGGGACAGCCTACGAGCAGTACTTC | CASSQRIGTAYEQYF
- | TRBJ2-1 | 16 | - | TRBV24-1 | TGTGCCACCAGTGATGGGAGACGTGGGTTTAGCCATGAGCAGTTCTTC | CATSDGRRGFSHEQFF
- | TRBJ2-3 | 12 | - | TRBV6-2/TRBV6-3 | TGTGCCAGCAGTGCGCGAGCGGATACGCAGTATTTT | CASSARADTQYF
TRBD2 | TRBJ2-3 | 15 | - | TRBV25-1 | TGTGCCAGCAGTCCGGGCGGGGGGCAGGGAGATACGCAGTATTTT | CASSPGGGQGDTQYF
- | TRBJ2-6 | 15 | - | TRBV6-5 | TGTGCCAGCAGTTACACAGAGGGTGGGGCCAACGTCCTGACTTTC | CASSYTEGGANVLTF
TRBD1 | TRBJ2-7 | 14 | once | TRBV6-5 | TGTGCCAGCAGTTCGACAGGGTTGAACTACGAGCAGTACTTC | CASSSTGLNYEQYF
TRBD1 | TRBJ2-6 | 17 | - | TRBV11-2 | TGTGCCAGCAGCCGGGGACAGGGGACCTCTGGGGCCAACGTCCTGACTTTC | CASSRGQGTSGANVLTF
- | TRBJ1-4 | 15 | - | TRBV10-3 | TGTGCCATCAGTGAGAAGGGGGGGTCTAATGAAAAACTGTTTTTT | CAISEKGGSNEKLFF
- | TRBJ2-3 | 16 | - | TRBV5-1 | TGCGCCAGCAGCTTGGCCAAAGGGGTCGGCACAGATACGCAGTATTTT | CASSLAKGVGTDTQYF
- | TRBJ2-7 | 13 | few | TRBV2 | TGTGCCAGCAGTGCGTGGGGGGGCAACGAGCAGTACTTC | CASSAWGGNEQYF
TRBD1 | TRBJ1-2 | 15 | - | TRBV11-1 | TGTGCCAGCAGCATCGGACAGGGACTGGTACCGGGCTACACCTTC | CASSIGQGLVPGYTF
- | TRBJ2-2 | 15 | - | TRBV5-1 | TGCGCCAGCAGCTTGTCAGGGGGGACCATCGGGGAGCTGTTTTTT | CASSLSGGTIGELFF
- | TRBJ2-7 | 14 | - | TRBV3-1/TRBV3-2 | TGTGCCAGCAGCCAAGTCCGGGGTTCCTACGAGCAGTACTTC | CASSQVRGSYEQYF
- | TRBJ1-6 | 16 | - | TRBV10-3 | TGTGCCATCAGTGCAGGAGACAGTTCTATGGGCTCACCCCTCCACTTT | CAISAGDSSMGSPLHF
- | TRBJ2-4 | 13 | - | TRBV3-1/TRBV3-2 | TGTGCCTACTTTAGAGGAGGGGAAAACATTCAGTACTTC | CAYFRGGENIQYF
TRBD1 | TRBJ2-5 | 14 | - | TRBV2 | TGTGCCAGTACTCCGGGACAGGGAGGGGAGACCCAGTACTTC | CASTPGQGGETQYF